This T cell receptor beta chain was retrieved from a study of regulatory T cells. Notes on the study in general: Patient CD8+ T cells trended toward lower Shannon entropy than controls. Regulatory T cells showed the strongest V-J pair restriction and V/J gene skewing among patient repertoires.

Every patient with CD3G deficiency had evidence of autoimmunity. CDR1 SGHRS and CDR2 YFSETQ come from the germline V gene. The CDR3 totals 14 residues. V was pared by 1 base and J by 9 bases, with 13 bases between. The PCR used 52 TRBV and 13 TRBJ primers. Repertoires were generated with immunoSEQ multiplex PCR, while TCRdb's copy carries only in-frame clones and drops some. The sample consists of about 6,000 clones, under 85% of them appearing once. A remark on this clone: Its antigen is unidentified.

The sample consisted of CD8+ T cells sorted from blood. The sequence was collected from a child aged 5 to 17 with CD3G deficiency. The gene calls are TRBV5-1 and TRBJ2-2, with TRBD2 as a possible D gene (5 bases). CDR3 in amino acids: CASSLTGFDRELFF. For the CDR3, the DNA is TGCGCCAGCAGCTTGACGGGGTTTGACAGGGAGCTGTTTTTT.